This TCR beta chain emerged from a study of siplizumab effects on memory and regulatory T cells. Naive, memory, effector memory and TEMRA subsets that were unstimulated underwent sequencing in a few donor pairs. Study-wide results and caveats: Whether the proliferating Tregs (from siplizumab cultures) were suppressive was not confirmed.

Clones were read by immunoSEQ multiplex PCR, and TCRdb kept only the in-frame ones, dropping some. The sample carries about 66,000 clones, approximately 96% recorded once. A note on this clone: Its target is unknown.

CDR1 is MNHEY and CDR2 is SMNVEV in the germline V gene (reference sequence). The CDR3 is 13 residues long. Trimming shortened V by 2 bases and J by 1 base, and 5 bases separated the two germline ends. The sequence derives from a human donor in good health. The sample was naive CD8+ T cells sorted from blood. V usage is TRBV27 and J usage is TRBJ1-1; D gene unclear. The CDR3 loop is CASSLVGNTEAFF. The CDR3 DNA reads TGTGCCAGCAGTTTAGTGGGGAACACTGAAGCTTTCTTT.